This T cell receptor (beta chain) derives from a study of T cells in Graves' hyperthyroidism and ophthalmopathy. Study-level information: At initial diagnosis, before any treatment had begun, peripheral blood was obtained. Findings and limits, study-wide: Most clonotypes expanded in the thyroid (above 0.001) were also present in blood. The model anticipated ophthalmopathy a median 6.5 months pre-onset.

This clonotype was recorded at least ten times. Its target is not known. Amplified TCR beta CDR3 regions derived from RNA transcripts. When the TCR CDR3 underwent first-round RT-PCR, the HTBI primer set was used. TCRdb re-called the multiplex PCR reads with MiXCR, one entry per CDR3 protein. The sample consists of 600,000 to 650,000 distinct CDR3 sequences, under 25% of them appearing once. The sample taken for sequencing was blood. The clonotype comes from a man aged 25-40 years with Graves' ophthalmopathy.

The CDR3 DNA reads as TGTGCCAGCAGCTTGGAAAGGGATGCCTACGAGCAGTACTTC. This codes for CASSLERDAYEQYF. The chain is built from TRBV11-1 and TRBJ2-7; D gene ambiguous. This CDR3 contains 14 residues. The germline V gene encodes CDR1 SGHAT and CDR2 FQDESV (reference sequence). Trimming stripped 3 bases from V and 2 bases from J, with 11 bases between.